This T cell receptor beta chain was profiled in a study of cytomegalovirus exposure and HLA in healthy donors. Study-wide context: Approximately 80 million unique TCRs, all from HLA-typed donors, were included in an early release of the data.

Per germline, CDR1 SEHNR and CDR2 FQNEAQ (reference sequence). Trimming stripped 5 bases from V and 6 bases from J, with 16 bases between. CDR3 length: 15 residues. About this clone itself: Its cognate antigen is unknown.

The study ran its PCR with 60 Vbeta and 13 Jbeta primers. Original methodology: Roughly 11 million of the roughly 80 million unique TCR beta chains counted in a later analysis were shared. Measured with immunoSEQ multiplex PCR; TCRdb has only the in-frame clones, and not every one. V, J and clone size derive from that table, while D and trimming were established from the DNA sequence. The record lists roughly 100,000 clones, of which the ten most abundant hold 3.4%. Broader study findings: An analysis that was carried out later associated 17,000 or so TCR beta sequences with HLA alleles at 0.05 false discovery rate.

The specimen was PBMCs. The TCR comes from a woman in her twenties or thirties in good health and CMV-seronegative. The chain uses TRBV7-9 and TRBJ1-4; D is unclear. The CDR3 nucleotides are TGTGCCAGCAGCCCGGGGTCACTGACCTATGAAAAACTGTTTTTT. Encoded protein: CASSPGSLTYEKLFF.